These 5 T cell receptor beta chains came from one sample sequenced in a study of CD4 T cells in relation to SARS-CoV-2 and coronaviruses. The antigens of these receptors remain unknown. TCRdb keeps only in-frame clones here, not all; method: immunoSEQ multiplex PCR. The sample lists 43,000 or so clones; roughly four fifths were seen once. Sequencing was performed on naive CD4+ T cells from PBMCs, cultured in vitro. Documented subset: naive CD4+ T cells isolated by negative enrichment. All receptors derive from an adult with COVID-19.

The chain employs TRBV5-8 and TRBJ2-7; possible D gene TRBD1, 5 bases. The germline V gene encodes CDR1 SGHTS and CDR2 YDEGEE. V was trimmed by 2 bases and J by 5 bases, leaving 14 bases between them. This CDR3 has 14 residues. CDR3 amino acids: CASSFPGIRHEQYF. CDR3 in DNA: TGTGCCAGCAGCTTTCCAGGGATCCGACACGAGCAGTACTTC.

The V gene is TRBV14, the J gene TRBJ2-5, with D unresolved. V lost 0 bases to trimming and J lost 4 bases, with 0 bases between them. This CDR3 is 11 amino acids long. Germline V gene lookup returns CDR1 SGHDN and CDR2 FVKESK. The CDR3 nucleotides are TGTGCCAGCAGCCAAGAAGAGACCCAGTACTTC. The encoded protein is CASSQEETQYF.

V gene TRBV24-1 combines with J gene TRBJ2-5, with D maybe TRBD1 (5 bases). The germline CDR1 and CDR2 sequences are KGHDR and SFDVKD. The CDR3 loop spans 15 amino acids. The V gene lost 4 bases and the J gene lost 1 base, with 12 bases spanning the gap. In DNA form, the CDR3 reads TGTGCCACCAGTGACTCCCGAGACAGCCAAGAGACCCAGTACTTC. This sequence encodes CATSDSRDSQETQYF.

The chain recombines TRBV29-1 with TRBJ2-1; tentatively, D is TRBD1 (6 bases). V lost 6 bases and J lost 10, with 19 bases in between. The CDR3 has 13 amino acids. CDR1 and CDR2 (germline): SQVTM, ANQGSEA. In DNA form, the CDR3 reads TGCAGCGTCCCACCGGAACAGGGCCGGGAGCAGTTCTTC. Residues: CSVPPEQGREQFF.

The J gene is TRBJ2-7, the V gene TRBV28; 9 positions agree with TRBD1. Germline V gene lookup returns CDR1 MDHEN and CDR2 SYDVKM. J lost 6 bases, V lost 1 base, and 7 bases had no gene match. The CDR3 consists of 15 residues. CDR3: CASSLSGTGSGEQYF. CDR3 coding DNA: TGTGCCAGCAGTTTATCCGGGACAGGGTCTGGCGAGCAGTACTTC.